This TCR beta chain was sequenced in a study of early T cells in non-severe SARS-CoV-2 infection. CDR1 is DFQATT, CDR2 SNEGSKA, per germline (reference sequence). Trimming left V 5 bases short and J 1 base short, with 8 bases between. The CDR3 consists of 12 residues. Each CDR3 protein is one row after TCRdb ran MiXCR on the 5' RACE reads. The table has 100,000 to 120,000 distinct CDR3 sequences, roughly 12% seen once. This clonotype showed up just a few times. The clonotype comes from an adult who was a healthcare worker with PCR-confirmed SARS-CoV-2 infection or an uninfected control (not recorded which). The rearrangement links TRBV20-1 to TRBJ1-1; no clear D. The sample consisted of whole blood, taken at baseline. The CDR3 spells CSAGRRNTEAFF. Here the CDR3 DNA reads TGCAGTGCTGGGAGGAGGAACACTGAAGCTTTCTTT.